Listed below are T cell receptor beta chains from one sample, sequenced in a study of T cells in Graves' hyperthyroidism and ophthalmopathy. TCRdb independently ran MiXCR on the multiplex PCR reads; one entry per CDR3 protein. The sample gives fewer than 600,000 distinct CDR3 sequences, roughly 15% of which show up once; about 15% is in the top ten. The sample comprised blood. The origin of the receptors is a woman between 40 and 50 years old with Graves' hyperthyroidism. CDR3s include the opening cysteine and the closing phenylalanine or tryptophan. Fields, in order: V gene, D gene, clone size, J gene, CDR3 DNA, CDR3 protein. D genes are given only for firm matches. Clone size is stated in some rows and not others, as once, few, many or a class when expanded.

v_call: TRBV12-3/TRBV12-4; d_call: TRBD2; clone_size: many; j_call: TRBJ2-1; cdr3_nt: TGTGCCAGCAGTCCGACTAGCGGAGATGGGTACAATGAGCAGTTCTTC; cdr3_aa: CASSPTSGDGYNEQFF
v_call: TRBV7-2; d_call: .; clone_size: many; j_call: TRBJ2-7; cdr3_nt: TGTGCCAGCAGCTATGGAGGGGGTGGGTGGGAGCAGTACTTC; cdr3_aa: CASSYGGGGWEQYF
v_call: TRBV29-1; d_call: TRBD2; clone_size: .; j_call: TRBJ2-1; cdr3_nt: TGCAGCGTTCCGACTAGCGGGCTCTCCTACAATGAGCAGTTCTTC; cdr3_aa: CSVPTSGLSYNEQFF
v_call: TRBV6-1; d_call: TRBD2; clone_size: few; j_call: TRBJ2-3; cdr3_nt: TGTGCCACCACGGGGAGGGTGGCTAGCACCCTAACAGATACGCAGTATTTT; cdr3_aa: CATTGRVASTLTDTQYF
v_call: TRBV5-6; d_call: .; clone_size: many; j_call: TRBJ1-5; cdr3_nt: TGTGCCAGCAGCTTGGTTCAGCCCCAGCATTTT; cdr3_aa: CASSLVQPQHF
v_call: TRBV28; d_call: TRBD1; clone_size: many; j_call: TRBJ1-4; cdr3_nt: TGTGCCAGCAGAGACAGGGGGAGTGAAAAACTGTTTTTT; cdr3_aa: CASRDRGSEKLFF
v_call: TRBV28; d_call: TRBD1; clone_size: many; j_call: TRBJ2-7; cdr3_nt: TGTGCCAGCACGACCGGGACAGCTTACGAGCAGTACTTC; cdr3_aa: CASTTGTAYEQYF
v_call: TRBV7-2; d_call: .; clone_size: many; j_call: TRBJ2-7; cdr3_nt: TGTGCCAGCAGCTCGCCACCCGGATCGGGCTCCTACGAGCAGTACTTC; cdr3_aa: CASSSPPGSGSYEQYF
v_call: TRBV7-9; d_call: TRBD1; clone_size: few; j_call: TRBJ2-7; cdr3_nt: TGTGCCAGCACCAATTGGGACAGCTCCTACGAGCAGTACTTC; cdr3_aa: CASTNWDSSYEQYF
v_call: TRBV6-1; d_call: .; clone_size: many; j_call: TRBJ1-6; cdr3_nt: TGTGCCAGCAGTTCCAGGACAGCTGCTAATTCACCCCTCCACTTT; cdr3_aa: CASSSRTAANSPLHF
v_call: TRBV19; d_call: .; clone_size: many; j_call: TRBJ2-3; cdr3_nt: TGTGCCAGTAGTAACAGAGGGCCGGATACGCAGTATTTT; cdr3_aa: CASSNRGPDTQYF
v_call: TRBV19; d_call: .; clone_size: .; j_call: TRBJ1-5; cdr3_nt: TGTGCCAGTAGTACCCGACGGCATAGCAATCAGCCCCAGCATTTT; cdr3_aa: CASSTRRHSNQPQHF
v_call: TRBV27; d_call: .; clone_size: many; j_call: TRBJ1-2; cdr3_nt: TGTGCCAGCAGTGTAACAGGGAACTATGGCTACACCTTC; cdr3_aa: CASSVTGNYGYTF
v_call: TRBV3-1; d_call: .; clone_size: few; j_call: TRBJ1-6; cdr3_nt: TGTGCCAGCAGCCAAGTCGAGGGGGACTCACCCCTCCACTTT; cdr3_aa: CASSQVEGDSPLHF
v_call: TRBV11-1; d_call: TRBD1; clone_size: many; j_call: TRBJ2-7; cdr3_nt: TGTGCCAGCAGCTTAACCCGGTCCAGACAGGGCTACGAGCAGTACTTC; cdr3_aa: CASSLTRSRQGYEQYF
v_call: TRBV6-5; d_call: TRBD2; clone_size: .; j_call: TRBJ2-3; cdr3_nt: TGTGCCAGCGGCCTTACTAGCGGGAGGGCAGATACGCAGTATTTT; cdr3_aa: CASGLTSGRADTQYF
v_call: TRBV6-1; d_call: TRBD1; clone_size: .; j_call: TRBJ1-6; cdr3_nt: TGTGCCAGCAATATGGACAGGGAGTTTTCACCCCTCCACTTT; cdr3_aa: CASNMDREFSPLHF
v_call: TRBV7-9; d_call: .; clone_size: many; j_call: TRBJ1-1; cdr3_nt: TGTGCCAGCAGCCACATCGGGCTTGGGGAAGCTTTCTTT; cdr3_aa: CASSHIGLGEAFF
v_call: TRBV30; d_call: .; clone_size: few; j_call: TRBJ2-3; cdr3_nt: TGTGCCTGGAGTTCACAAGGGCAGGACACAGATACGCAGTATTTT; cdr3_aa: CAWSSQGQDTDTQYF
v_call: TRBV10-3; d_call: TRBD1; clone_size: .; j_call: TRBJ1-2; cdr3_nt: TGTGCCATCAGTGTGAGGGGGACAGACTATGGCTACACCTTC; cdr3_aa: CAISVRGTDYGYTF
v_call: TRBV5-1; d_call: .; clone_size: .; j_call: TRBJ2-1; cdr3_nt: TGCGCCAGCAGCTTGGGGGGACTCTCGAACAATGAGCAGTTCTTC; cdr3_aa: CASSLGGLSNNEQFF
v_call: TRBV3-1; d_call: TRBD1; clone_size: .; j_call: TRBJ1-4; cdr3_nt: TGTGCCAGCAGCCACTCGGACAGGGTCGAAAAACTGTTTTTT; cdr3_aa: CASSHSDRVEKLFF